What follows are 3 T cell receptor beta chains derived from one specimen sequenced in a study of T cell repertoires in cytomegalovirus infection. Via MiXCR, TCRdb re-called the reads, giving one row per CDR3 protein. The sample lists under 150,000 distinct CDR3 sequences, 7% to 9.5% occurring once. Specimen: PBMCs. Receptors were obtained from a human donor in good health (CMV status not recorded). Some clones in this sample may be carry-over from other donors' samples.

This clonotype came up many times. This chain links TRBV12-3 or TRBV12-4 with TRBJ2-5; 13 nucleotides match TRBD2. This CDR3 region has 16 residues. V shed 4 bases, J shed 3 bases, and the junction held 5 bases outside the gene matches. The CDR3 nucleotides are TGTGCCAGCAGTTATTCCGGACTAGCGGGGGAAGAGACCCAGTACTTC. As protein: CASSYSGLAGEETQYF.

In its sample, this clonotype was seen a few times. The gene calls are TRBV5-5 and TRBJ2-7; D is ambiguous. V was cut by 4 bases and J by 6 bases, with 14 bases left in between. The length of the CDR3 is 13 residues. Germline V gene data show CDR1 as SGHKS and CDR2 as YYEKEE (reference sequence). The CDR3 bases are TGTGCCAGCAGCCAGAGACTGATTCTCGAGCAGTACTTC. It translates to CASSQRLILEQYF. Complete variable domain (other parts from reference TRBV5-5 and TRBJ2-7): DAGVTQSPTHLIKTRGQQVTLRCSPISGHKSVSWYQQVLGQGPQFIFQYYEKEERGRGNFPDRFSARQFPNYSSELNVNALLLGDSALYLCASSQRLILEQYFGPGTRLTVT.

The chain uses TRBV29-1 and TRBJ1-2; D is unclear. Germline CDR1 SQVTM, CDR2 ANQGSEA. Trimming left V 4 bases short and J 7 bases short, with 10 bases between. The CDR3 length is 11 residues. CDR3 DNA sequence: TGCAGCGTTGGGATTTCTATTGGCTACACCTTC. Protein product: CSVGISIGYTF. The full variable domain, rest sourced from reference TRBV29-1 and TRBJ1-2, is SAVISQKPSRDICQRGTSLTIQCQVDSQVTMMFWYRQQPGQSLTLIATANQGSEATYESGFVIDKFPISRPNLTFSTLTVSNMSPEDSSIYLCSVGISIGYTFGSGTRLTVV.